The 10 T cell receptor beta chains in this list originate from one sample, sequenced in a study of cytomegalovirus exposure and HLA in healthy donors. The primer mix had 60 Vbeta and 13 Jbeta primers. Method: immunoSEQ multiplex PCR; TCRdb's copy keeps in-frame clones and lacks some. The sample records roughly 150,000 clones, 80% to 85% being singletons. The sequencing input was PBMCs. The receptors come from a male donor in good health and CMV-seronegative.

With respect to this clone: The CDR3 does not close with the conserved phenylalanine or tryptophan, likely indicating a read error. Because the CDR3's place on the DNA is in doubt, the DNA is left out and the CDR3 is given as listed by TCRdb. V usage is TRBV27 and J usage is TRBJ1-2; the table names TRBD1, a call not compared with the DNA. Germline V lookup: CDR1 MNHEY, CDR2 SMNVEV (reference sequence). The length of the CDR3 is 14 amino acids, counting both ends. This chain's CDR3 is CASRSSGQTSYHTL.

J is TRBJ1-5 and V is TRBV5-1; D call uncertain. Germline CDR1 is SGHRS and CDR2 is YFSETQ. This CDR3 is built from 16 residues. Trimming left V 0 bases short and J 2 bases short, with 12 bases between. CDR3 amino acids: CASSLGGGLGNQPQHF. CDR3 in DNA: TGCGCCAGCAGCTTGGGGGGAGGGTTGGGCAATCAGCCCCAGCATTTT.

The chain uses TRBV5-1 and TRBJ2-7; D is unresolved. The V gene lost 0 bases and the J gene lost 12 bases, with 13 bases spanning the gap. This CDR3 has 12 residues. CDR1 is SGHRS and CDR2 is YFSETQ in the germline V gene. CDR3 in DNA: TGCGCCAGCAGCTTGGGCGGCATCGGTTGGTACTTC. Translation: CASSLGGIGWYF.

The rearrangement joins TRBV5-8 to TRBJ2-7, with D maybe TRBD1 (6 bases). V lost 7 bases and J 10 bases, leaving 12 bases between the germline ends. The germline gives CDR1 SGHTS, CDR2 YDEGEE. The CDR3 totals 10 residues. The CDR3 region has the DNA TGTGCCAGCCCAGGGGTCGAACAGTACTTC. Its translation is CASPGVEQYF.

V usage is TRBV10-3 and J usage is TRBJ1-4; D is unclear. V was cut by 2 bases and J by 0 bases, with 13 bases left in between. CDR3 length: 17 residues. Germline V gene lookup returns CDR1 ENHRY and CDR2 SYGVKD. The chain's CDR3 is CAISELAVAATNEKLFF. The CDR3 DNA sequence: TGTGCCATCAGTGAGCTTGCTGTGGCTGCAACTAATGAAAAACTGTTTTTT.

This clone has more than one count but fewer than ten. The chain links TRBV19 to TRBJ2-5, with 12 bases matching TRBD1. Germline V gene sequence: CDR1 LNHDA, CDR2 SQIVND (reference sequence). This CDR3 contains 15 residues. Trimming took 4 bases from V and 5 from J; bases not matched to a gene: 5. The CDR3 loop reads CASSKGQGAWETQYF. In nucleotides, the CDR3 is TGTGCCAGTAGTAAGGGACAGGGGGCATGGGAGACCCAGTACTTC.

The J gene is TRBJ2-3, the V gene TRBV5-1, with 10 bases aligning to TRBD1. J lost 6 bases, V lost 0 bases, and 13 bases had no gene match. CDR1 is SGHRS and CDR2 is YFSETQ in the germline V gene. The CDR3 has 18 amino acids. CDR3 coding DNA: TGCGCCAGCAGCTTGGTGACCCAGGGACAGGGGTTAGGGGATACGCAGTATTTT. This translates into CASSLVTQGQGLGDTQYF.

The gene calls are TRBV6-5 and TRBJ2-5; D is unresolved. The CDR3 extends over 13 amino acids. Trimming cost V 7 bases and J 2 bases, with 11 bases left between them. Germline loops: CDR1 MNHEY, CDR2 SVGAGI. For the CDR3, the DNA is TGTGCCAGCAAAAACACCCCTCAAGAGACCCAGTACTTC. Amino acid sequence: CASKNTPQETQYF.

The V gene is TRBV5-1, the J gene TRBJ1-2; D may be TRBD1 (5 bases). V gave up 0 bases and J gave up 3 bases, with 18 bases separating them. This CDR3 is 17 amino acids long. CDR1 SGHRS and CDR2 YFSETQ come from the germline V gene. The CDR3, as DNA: TGCGCCAGCAGCTTGGGGGCGGGGGTTTTCATGGACTATGGCTACACCTTC. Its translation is CASSLGAGVFMDYGYTF.

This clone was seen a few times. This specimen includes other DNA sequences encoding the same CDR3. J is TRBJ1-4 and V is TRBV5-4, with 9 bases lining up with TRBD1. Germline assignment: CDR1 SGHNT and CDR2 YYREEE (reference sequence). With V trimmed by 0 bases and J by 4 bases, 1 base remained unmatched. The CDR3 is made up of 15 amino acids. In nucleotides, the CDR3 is TGTGCCAGCAGCTTGGGGGGACAGGGTAATGAAAAACTGTTTTTT. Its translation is CASSLGGQGNEKLFF.